A selection of T cell receptor beta chains follows, all from one sample in a study of a mutant IDH1 vaccine in newly diagnosed glioma. TCRdb keeps only in-frame clones here, not all; method: immunoSEQ multiplex PCR. The repertoire consists of 85,000 to 100,000 clones, with around 80% occurring once and the leading ten covering 6% to 8%. Sequencing was performed on PBMCs, taken from a glioma patient treated with radiotherapy, temozolomide or both. The receptors stem from a man aged 40-49 years with glioma. Both conserved end residues are part of each CDR3. The order of the fields is CDR3 protein, CDR3 DNA, V gene, J gene, D gene, clone size. The D gene is left open where the match is weak. Clone size is given for some rows only: seen once, a few or many times, or a class if the clone is expanded.

CDR3: CASSLDGGGFTPGEKLFF
DNA: TGTGCCAGCAGCTTGGACGGGGGCGGTTTCACTCCGGGTGAAAAACTGTTTTTT
V: TRBV5-5
J: TRBJ1-4
D: .
size: .

CDR3: CASSEAGSYNEQFF
DNA: TGTGCCAGCAGCGAGGCCGGCTCCTACAATGAGCAGTTCTTC
V: TRBV7-9
J: TRBJ2-1
D: .
size: few

CDR3: CASSQGIANYGYTF
DNA: TGCGCCAGCTCCCAGGGTATCGCTAACTATGGCTACACCTTC
V: TRBV5-1
J: TRBJ1-2
D: .
size: .

CDR3: CASTHARTGAPSYEQYF
DNA: TGTGCCAGCACCCATGCGAGGACAGGGGCCCCCTCCTACGAGCAGTACTTC
V: TRBV6-9
J: TRBJ2-7
D: TRBD1
size: .

CDR3: CASSLGQSNQPQHF
DNA: TGTGCCAGCAGTCTGGGACAGAGCAATCAGCCCCAGCATTTT
V: TRBV28
J: TRBJ1-5
D: TRBD1
size: .

CDR3: CASSYGTGGEAFF
DNA: TGTGCCAGCAGCTACGGGACAGGGGGTGAAGCTTTCTTT
V: TRBV5-5
J: TRBJ1-1
D: TRBD1
size: .

CDR3: CSAIPTDTQYF
DNA: TGCAGTGCTATCCCCACAGATACGCAGTATTTT
V: TRBV20-1
J: TRBJ2-3
D: .
size: .

CDR3: CASSLAPGVNNSPLHF
DNA: TGTGCCAGCAGCTTGGCCCCAGGGGTAAATAATTCACCCCTCCACTTT
V: TRBV5-6
J: TRBJ1-6
D: .
size: .

CDR3: CASSLESGRGNEQFF
DNA: TGTGCCAGCAGCCTAGAGAGCGGGAGGGGGAATGAGCAGTTCTTC
V: TRBV5-4
J: TRBJ2-1
D: TRBD2
size: .

CDR3: CASSLVALGYEQYF
DNA: TGTGCCAGCAGCTTAGTGGCCCTCGGGTACGAGCAGTACTTC
V: TRBV7-8
J: TRBJ2-7
D: .
size: .

CDR3: CASKAGGGTDTQYF
DNA: TGTGCCAGCAAAGCGGGAGGTGGCACAGATACGCAGTATTTT
V: TRBV11-3
J: TRBJ2-3
D: TRBD2
size: .

CDR3: CASSREGAITEAFF
DNA: TGTGCCAGCAGTCGGGAGGGGGCGATCACTGAAGCTTTCTTT
V: TRBV9
J: TRBJ1-1
D: TRBD1
size: .

CDR3: CASRLWTGPTSGNTIYF
DNA: TGTGCCAGCAGACTCTGGACAGGGCCTACCTCTGGAAACACCATATATTTT
V: TRBV2
J: TRBJ1-3
D: TRBD1
size: .

CDR3: CASSSNRQGWSYNSPLHF
DNA: TGTGCCAGCAGCTCAAATCGACAGGGTTGGTCCTATAATTCACCCCTCCACTTT
V: TRBV5-6
J: TRBJ1-6
D: TRBD1
size: .

CDR3: CASDRGLHYGYTF
DNA: TGTGCCTCCGACAGGGGACTTCACTATGGCTACACCTTC
V: TRBV19
J: TRBJ1-2
D: TRBD1
size: .

CDR3: CASSRTGDYNEQFF
DNA: TGTGCCAGCAGCCGGACAGGGGACTACAATGAGCAGTTCTTC
V: TRBV6-6
J: TRBJ2-1
D: TRBD1
size: few

CDR3: CASSSRQGRTYEQYF
DNA: TGTGCCAGCAGCTCAAGGCAGGGTAGGACCTACGAGCAGTACTTC
V: TRBV7-8
J: TRBJ2-7
D: .
size: .

CDR3: CASSPRLAGGGNTQYF
DNA: TGTGCCAGCAGTCCGAGACTAGCGGGAGGAGGAAATACGCAGTATTTT
V: TRBV6-6
J: TRBJ2-3
D: TRBD2
size: few

CDR3: CASSLQGAGAFF
DNA: TGTGCCAGCAGCTTACAGGGGGCTGGAGCTTTCTTT
V: TRBV5-8
J: TRBJ1-1
D: TRBD1
size: .

CDR3: CASSVGEGGGYGYTF
DNA: TGTGCCAGCAGCGTAGGGGAGGGCGGGGGCTATGGCTACACCTTC
V: TRBV9
J: TRBJ1-2
D: .
size: .

CDR3: CASSVGGTEAFF
DNA: TGTGCCAGCAGCGTGGGGGGGACTGAAGCTTTCTTT
V: TRBV9
J: TRBJ1-1
D: .
size: .

CDR3: CASSQSLAGVDTQYF
DNA: TGTGCCAGCAGCCAATCACTAGCGGGAGTCGATACGCAGTATTTT
V: TRBV16
J: TRBJ2-3
D: TRBD2
size: once

CDR3: CASTRGLEAYEQYF
DNA: TGTGCCAGCACCCGCGGACTAGAGGCCTACGAGCAGTACTTC
V: TRBV5-5
J: TRBJ2-7
D: TRBD2
size: few

CDR3: CASSPRASGFYNEQFF
DNA: TGTGCCAGCTCACCACGGGCTAGCGGCTTCTACAATGAGCAGTTCTTC
V: TRBV18
J: TRBJ2-1
D: TRBD2
size: .

CDR3: CASSLRDRSTGELFF
DNA: TGTGCCAGCAGCTTAAGGGACAGGAGCACCGGGGAGCTGTTTTTT
V: TRBV7-6
J: TRBJ2-2
D: TRBD1
size: few

CDR3: CASNPATNYGYTF
DNA: TGTGCCAGTAATCCCGCTACTAACTATGGCTACACCTTC
V: TRBV19
J: TRBJ1-2
D: .
size: .

CDR3: CASSEFIGVPNTGELFF
DNA: TGTGCCAGCAGTGAATTTATTGGAGTACCGAACACCGGGGAGCTGTTTTTT
V: TRBV2
J: TRBJ2-2
D: .
size: few

CDR3: CASSQEEGGFYGYTF
DNA: TGTGCCAGCAGCCAAGAGGAGGGGGGTTTCTATGGCTACACCTTC
V: TRBV4-2
J: TRBJ1-2
D: .
size: .

CDR3: CASSLYSGDYGYTF
DNA: TGTGCCAGCAGCTTATACTCAGGGGACTATGGCTACACCTTC
V: TRBV7-2
J: TRBJ1-2
D: .
size: .

CDR3: CSVDGLAGRKGDTQYF
DNA: TGCAGCGTTGATGGGCTAGCGGGAAGGAAGGGAGATACGCAGTATTTT
V: TRBV29-1
J: TRBJ2-3
D: TRBD2
size: .

CDR3: CASSQAQGYEQYF
DNA: TGCGCCAGCAGCCAAGCCCAGGGCTACGAGCAGTACTTC
V: TRBV4-1
J: TRBJ2-7
D: .
size: .

CDR3: CASSRTDQETQYF
DNA: TGCGCCAGCAGTCGAACGGACCAAGAGACCCAGTACTTC
V: TRBV4-3
J: TRBJ2-5
D: .
size: .

CDR3: CASSAGTGLNYGYTF
DNA: TGTGCCAGCAGTGCCGGGACAGGGCTCAACTATGGCTACACCTTC
V: TRBV27
J: TRBJ1-2
D: TRBD1
size: .

CDR3: CASSLDRGDEQFF
DNA: TGTGCCAGCAGCTTGGACAGGGGTGATGAGCAGTTCTTC
V: TRBV2
J: TRBJ2-1
D: TRBD1
size: .

CDR3: CASRTGTGVYEQYF
DNA: TGCGCCAGCAGAACCGGGACAGGGGTTTACGAGCAGTACTTC
V: TRBV5-1
J: TRBJ2-7
D: TRBD1
size: .

CDR3: CASSLSQGFVEGNTEAFF
DNA: TGTGCCAGCAGCTTAAGTCAGGGGTTCGTTGAAGGGAACACTGAAGCTTTCTTT
V: TRBV11-2
J: TRBJ1-1
D: .
size: .

CDR3: CASSPAFQETQYF
DNA: TGTGCCAGCAGCCCAGCGTTCCAAGAGACCCAGTACTTC
V: TRBV9
J: TRBJ2-5
D: .
size: .